This TCR beta chain was obtained from a study of beta chain features in type 1 diabetes. After removal of 4 bases from V and 7 bases from J, the junction contained 6 bases not matched to a gene. The germline V gene encodes CDR1 SGHVS and CDR2 FNYEAQ. The CDR3 is 15 residues long. TCRB transcripts that were expressed got sequenced, as all of the isolated RNA had been reverse transcribed. Repertoires were generated with immunoSEQ multiplex PCR, while TCRdb's copy carries only in-frame clones and drops some. The table includes some 150,000 clones, 9% to 10% detected once. The chain links TRBV7-6 to TRBJ2-1; 11 nucleotides match TRBD2. The specimen sequenced was central memory CD4+ T cells from blood. This clonotype was obtained from a woman aged 40 to 50 in good health. Here the CDR3 reads CASSSPLAGVNEQFF. Written as DNA, the CDR3 is TGTGCCAGCAGCTCCCCACTAGCGGGGGTTAATGAGCAGTTCTTC.